This T cell receptor (beta chain) was observed in a study of control samples from healthy donors and cancer patients. Clones were sequenced by immunoSEQ multiplex PCR, and TCRdb holds only the in-frame ones, with some missing. The table includes 130,000 or so clones, about 89% detected once. CDR3 length: 10 amino acids. V lost 6 bases, J lost 2 bases, and 2 bases lay in between. Germline V gene sequence: CDR1 MDHEN, CDR2 SYDVKM. The material sequenced was blood. The rearrangement joins TRBV28 to TRBJ2-7, with D uncertain. This TCR was sampled from a man aged 55-75 years in good health. This CDR3 reads CASRTYEQYF. For the CDR3, the DNA is TGTGCCAGCAGAACCTACGAGCAGTACTTC.